This is a list of T cell receptor beta chains from one sample in a study of cytomegalovirus exposure and HLA in healthy donors. The assay was immunoSEQ multiplex PCR, and TCRdb's table has in-frame clones only and misses some. Altogether tens of thousands of clones are present, about 85% being singletons, with the ten largest covering roughly 10%. Sequenced sample: PBMCs. The receptor source for this set is a female donor in good health and CMV-seronegative. The CDR3 runs from the conserved cysteine through the conserved F or W. The order of the fields is clone size, V gene, D gene, J gene, CDR3 protein, CDR3 DNA. The D gene is left open where the match is weak. Only part of the rows carry a size: once, few, many, or a class if the clone is expanded.

clone_size: .; v_call: TRBV7-9; d_call: .; j_call: TRBJ1-2; cdr3_aa: CASSSTLAGRDQVRGYTF; cdr3_nt: TGTGCCAGCAGCTCCACCCTCGCCGGGAGGGATCAAGTTCGAGGCTACACCTTC
clone_size: .; v_call: TRBV25-1; d_call: .; j_call: TRBJ1-6; cdr3_aa: CASSEYGNSPLHF; cdr3_nt: TGTGCCAGCAGTGAATACGGGAATTCACCCCTCCACTTT
clone_size: .; v_call: TRBV13; d_call: TRBD1; j_call: TRBJ2-1; cdr3_aa: CASSLDRGSYNEQFF; cdr3_nt: TGTGCCAGCAGCTTAGACAGGGGATCCTACAATGAGCAGTTCTTC
clone_size: .; v_call: TRBV6-5; d_call: TRBD1; j_call: TRBJ1-2; cdr3_aa: CASSYDRGVGYGYTF; cdr3_nt: TGTGCCAGCAGTTACGACAGGGGCGTCGGATATGGCTACACCTTC
clone_size: .; v_call: TRBV5-1; d_call: .; j_call: TRBJ2-5; cdr3_aa: CASSRGAGETQYF; cdr3_nt: TGCGCCAGCTCCCGGGGAGCCGGAGAGACCCAGTACTTC
clone_size: .; v_call: TRBV4-1; d_call: .; j_call: TRBJ1-5; cdr3_aa: CASSPREGGQPQHF; cdr3_nt: TGCGCCAGCAGCCCCCGCGAAGGAGGTCAGCCCCAGCATTTT
clone_size: .; v_call: TRBV29-1; d_call: .; j_call: TRBJ1-5; cdr3_aa: CSVADRQNQPQHF; cdr3_nt: TGCAGCGTTGCCGACAGGCAGAATCAGCCCCAGCATTTT
clone_size: .; v_call: TRBV30; d_call: TRBD1; j_call: TRBJ1-2; cdr3_aa: CAWQAQGVPGYTF; cdr3_nt: TGTGCCTGGCAGGCACAGGGGGTACCTGGCTACACCTTC
clone_size: few; v_call: TRBV18; d_call: .; j_call: TRBJ2-3; cdr3_aa: CASSDRSTDTQYF; cdr3_nt: TGTGCCAGCTCGGACAGAAGCACAGATACGCAGTATTTT
clone_size: .; v_call: TRBV11-1; d_call: TRBD2; j_call: TRBJ2-7; cdr3_aa: CASSRLAGGPESYEQYF; cdr3_nt: TGTGCCAGCAGCCGTCTAGCGGGAGGGCCGGAGTCCTACGAGCAGTACTTC
clone_size: once; v_call: TRBV7-7; d_call: .; j_call: TRBJ2-5; cdr3_aa: CASSPSGGETQYF; cdr3_nt: TGTGCTAGCAGCCCCTCCGGCGGGGAGACCCAGTACTTC
clone_size: .; v_call: TRBV7-6; d_call: .; j_call: TRBJ2-7; cdr3_aa: CASSLEGREQYF; cdr3_nt: TGTGCCAGCAGCTTAGAGGGGCGCGAGCAGTACTTC
clone_size: .; v_call: TRBV7-2; d_call: .; j_call: TRBJ2-5; cdr3_aa: CASSPSTRETQYF; cdr3_nt: TGTGCCAGCAGCCCATCAACCCGGGAGACCCAGTACTTC
clone_size: .; v_call: TRBV7-2; d_call: .; j_call: TRBJ1-5; cdr3_aa: CASSPDNGNQPQHF; cdr3_nt: TGTGCCAGCAGCCCAGACAACGGCAATCAGCCCCAGCATTTT
clone_size: .; v_call: TRBV18; d_call: TRBD1; j_call: TRBJ1-5; cdr3_aa: CASSRGTARDQPQHF; cdr3_nt: TGTGCCAGCTCCCGTGGGACAGCCCGTGATCAGCCCCAGCATTTT